This T cell receptor beta chain was found in a study of regulatory T cells in long-lasting Graves disease (dated by TCRdb to 2020 to 2023). Some background on the complete study: Persistent Graves' disease meant more than 5 years of antithyroid drug treatment with TSH receptor autoantibodies that stayed positive. This study used TCR sequencing and RNA sequencing of peripheral blood to compare persistent Graves' disease patients against newly diagnosed Graves' disease patients. The study took place in China and was registered as a clinical trial. A total of roughly 35 samples underwent TCR sequencing: some 13 from persistent and roughly 20 from newly diagnosed Graves' disease patients. In the clinical cohort, patients with persistent Graves' disease had used antithyroid drugs for an average of roughly 10 years.

V loses 1 base, J loses 0 bases, and the germline ends lie 11 bases apart. From the cysteine through the phenylalanine, the CDR3 covers 15 amino acids. The retained sequence is limited to the CDR3, 45 bases, with the frame set at the first base. From the germline V gene, CDR1 is SGHRS and CDR2 is YFSETQ. The paper's findings and limits, for the study overall: Lower TCR Shannon entropy and fewer highly expanded clones were observed in persistent Graves' disease patients than in newly diagnosed patients, which suggested clonal expansion. The study examined only peripheral blood because the primary lesion, thyroid tissue, could not be accessed. A larger number of public clonotypes was shared among persistent patients (more than 2,500) than among newly diagnosed patients (roughly 1,000). Preferential use of TRBV28, TRBJ1-2 and TRBJ2-5 was observed in persistent disease, whereas TRBV20-1 and TRBJ2-1 were favored in newly diagnosed disease. Sequencing and analysis were limited to the TCR beta chain. As a limitation, the authors acknowledged that the small sample size may reduce accuracy.

This clonotype was observed a handful of times. Its cognate antigen has yet to be identified. Per-base quality was not reported, and no clone a single base away is much larger than it. Libraries were made using multiplex PCR. These reads were obtained on an Illumina HiSeq 4000. iRepertoire HTBI primers and Arm-PCR amplification of CDR3 regions were used to construct TCR beta libraries. Before sequencing, the PCR products underwent gel purification. The authors' pipeline ran thus. Gene usage analysis of CDR3 amino acid clonotypes used the approximately 62 TRBV and some 15 TRBJ segments found across samples. COPE and FqMerger were used to merge the filtered high-quality paired reads into contigs. BLAST was used to align contigs to the IMGT TRBV, TRBD and TRBJ reference genes, and CDR3 was defined following IMGT. Any clonotype with a frequency above 0.1% was counted as a highly expanded clone. Repertoire diversity was measured by Shannon entropy, and V-J evenness by the Gini coefficient. Clonotypes shared by more than one individual were considered public. TCRdb reworked the public reads: Q25 trimming with fastp, MiXCR clone assembly, productive beta chains retained. For every CDR3 protein sequence, its rows merge into one entry that carries the most common genes and DNA. TCRdb assigned the V and J calls; the authors' analysis was not used. This sample holds under 500,000 distinct CDR3 sequences; roughly 20% were observed only once. Roughly 8% of the sample is in the top ten clones.

The time point label, as the study defines it: persistent/refractory GD, antithyroid drugs over 5 years with positive TRAb. For both TCR sequencing and RNA sequencing, RNA was extracted from PBMCs in TRIzol. The diagnosis of Graves' disease was made according to American Thyroid Association guidelines. Patients were recruited from an endocrinology department in Xi'an, China. From each patient, around 9.3 milliliters of peripheral blood was collected into an EDTA anticoagulant tube. PBMCs were isolated by Ficoll Paque Plus density gradient separation without further T cell sorting. RNA quality was checked with an Agilent 2100 Bioanalyzer and agarose gel, and concentration with a NanoDrop 2000.

The sequence is built from TRBV5-1 and TRBJ2-7, and possibly TRBD2, on 6 matching bases. The source material was peripheral blood mononuclear cells (PBMCs), sampled when the disease was refractory, from a patient treated with antithyroid drugs. The TCR comes from a female donor with Graves disease. The CDR3 amino acid sequence is: CASSLSGPGSYEQYF. Read as DNA, the sequence is TGCGCCAGCAGCTTGAGCGGGCCGGGCTCCTACGAGCAGTACTTC. Here the CDR3 is joined to the reference TRBV5-1 and TRBJ2-7 genes, and the full variable domain is: KAGVTQTPRYLIKTRGQQVTLSCSPISGHRSVSWYQQTPGQGLQFLFEYFSETQRNKGNFPGRFSGRQFSNSRSEMNVSTLELGDSALYLCASSLSGPGSYEQYFGPGTRLTVT.